The entry below describes one T cell receptor beta chain. This CDR3 is built from 12 residues. V was cut by 6 bases and J by 8 bases, with 13 bases left in between. From germline, CDR1 is GTSNPN and CDR2 SVGIG (reference sequence). The repertoire was sequenced with immunoSEQ multiplex PCR; TCRdb's copy has only in-frame clones and lacks some. In all, the sample yields approximately 190,000 clones. This specimen comes from a study of control samples from healthy donors and cancer patients. Sample: blood. The rearrangement joins TRBV30 to TRBJ1-4; D is uncertain. This sequence originates from a woman under 40 in good health. CDR3 nucleotide sequence: TGTGCCTGCAGCCGTAGCGGGGAAAAACTGTTTTTT. It encodes CACSRSGEKLFF.